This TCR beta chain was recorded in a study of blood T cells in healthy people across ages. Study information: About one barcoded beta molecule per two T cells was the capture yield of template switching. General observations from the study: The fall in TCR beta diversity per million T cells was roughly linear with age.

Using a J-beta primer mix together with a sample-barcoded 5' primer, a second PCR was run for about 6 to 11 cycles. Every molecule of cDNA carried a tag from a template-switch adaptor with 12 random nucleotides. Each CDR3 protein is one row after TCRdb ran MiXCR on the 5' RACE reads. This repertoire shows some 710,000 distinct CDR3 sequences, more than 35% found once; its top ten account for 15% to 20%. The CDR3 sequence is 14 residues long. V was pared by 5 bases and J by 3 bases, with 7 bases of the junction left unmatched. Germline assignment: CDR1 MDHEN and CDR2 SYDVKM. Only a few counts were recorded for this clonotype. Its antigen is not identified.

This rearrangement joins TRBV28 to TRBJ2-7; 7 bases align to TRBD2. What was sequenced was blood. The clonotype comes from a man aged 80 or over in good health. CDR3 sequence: CASSPLLAVYEQYF. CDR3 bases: TGTGCCAGCAGTCCCCTCCTAGCGGTCTACGAGCAGTACTTC.